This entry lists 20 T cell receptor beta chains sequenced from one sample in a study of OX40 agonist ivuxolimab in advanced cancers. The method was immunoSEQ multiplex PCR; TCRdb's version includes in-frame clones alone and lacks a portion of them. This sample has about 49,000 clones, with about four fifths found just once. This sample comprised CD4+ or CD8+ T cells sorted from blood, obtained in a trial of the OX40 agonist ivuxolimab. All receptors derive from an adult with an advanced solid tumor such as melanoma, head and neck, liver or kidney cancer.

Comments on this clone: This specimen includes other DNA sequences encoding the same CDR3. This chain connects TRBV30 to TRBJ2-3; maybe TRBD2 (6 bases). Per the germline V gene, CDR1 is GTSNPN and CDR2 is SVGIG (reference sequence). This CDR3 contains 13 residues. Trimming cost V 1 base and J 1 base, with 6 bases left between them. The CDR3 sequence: CAWSAGGTDTQYF. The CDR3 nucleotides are TGTGCCTGGAGTGCGGGGGGCACAGATACGCAGTATTTT.

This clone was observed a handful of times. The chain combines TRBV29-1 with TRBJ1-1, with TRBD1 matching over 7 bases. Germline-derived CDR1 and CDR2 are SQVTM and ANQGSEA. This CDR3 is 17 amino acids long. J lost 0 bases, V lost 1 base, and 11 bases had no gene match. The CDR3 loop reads CSVEGFRGLGMNTEAFF. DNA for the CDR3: TGCAGCGTTGAAGGATTCAGGGGGTTAGGCATGAACACTGAAGCTTTCTTT.

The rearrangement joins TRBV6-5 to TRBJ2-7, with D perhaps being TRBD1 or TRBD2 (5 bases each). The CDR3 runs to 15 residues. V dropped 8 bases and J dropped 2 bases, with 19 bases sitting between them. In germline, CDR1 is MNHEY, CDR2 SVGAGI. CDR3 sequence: CASAPAAGQAYEQYF. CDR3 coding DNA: TGTGCCAGCGCCCCAGCGGCAGGACAAGCCTACGAGCAGTACTTC.

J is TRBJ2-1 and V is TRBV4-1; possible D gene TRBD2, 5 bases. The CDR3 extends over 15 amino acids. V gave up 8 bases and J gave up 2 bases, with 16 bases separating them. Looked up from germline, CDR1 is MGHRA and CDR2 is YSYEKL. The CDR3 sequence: CASRRAGPTYNEQFF. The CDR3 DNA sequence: TGCGCCAGCCGGCGGGCAGGACCGACCTACAATGAGCAGTTCTTC.

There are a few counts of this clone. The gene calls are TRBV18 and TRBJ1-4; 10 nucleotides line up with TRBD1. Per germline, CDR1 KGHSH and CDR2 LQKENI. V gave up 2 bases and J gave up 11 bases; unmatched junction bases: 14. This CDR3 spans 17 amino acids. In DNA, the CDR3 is TGTGCCAGCTCACCAGAGACAGGGGGCAACGGCATAGTTAAACTGTTTTTT. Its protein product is CASSPETGGNGIVKLFF. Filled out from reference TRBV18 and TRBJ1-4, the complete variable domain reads NAGVMQNPRHLVRRRGQEARLRCSPMKGHSHVYWYRQLPEEGLKFMVYLQKENIIDESGMPKERFSAEFPKEGPSILRIQQVVRGDSAAYFCASSPETGGNGIVKLFFGSGTQLSVL.

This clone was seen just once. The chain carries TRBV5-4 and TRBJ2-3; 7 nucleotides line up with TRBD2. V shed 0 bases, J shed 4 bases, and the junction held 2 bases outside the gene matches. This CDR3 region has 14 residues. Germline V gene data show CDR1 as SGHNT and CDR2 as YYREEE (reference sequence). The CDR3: CASSLGGRSDTQYF. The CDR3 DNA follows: TGTGCCAGCAGCTTGGGCGGGAGATCAGATACGCAGTATTTT.

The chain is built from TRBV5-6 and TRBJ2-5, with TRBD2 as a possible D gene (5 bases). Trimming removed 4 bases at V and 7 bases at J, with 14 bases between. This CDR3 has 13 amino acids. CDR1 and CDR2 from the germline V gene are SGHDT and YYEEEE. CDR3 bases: TGTGCCAGCAGCCCCCTATTGGCGGGGACCCAGTACTTC. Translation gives CASSPLLAGTQYF.

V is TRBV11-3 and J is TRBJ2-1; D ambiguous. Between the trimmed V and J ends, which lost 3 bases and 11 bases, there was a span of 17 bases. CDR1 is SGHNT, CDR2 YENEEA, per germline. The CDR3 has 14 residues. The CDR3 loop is CASSLTGPSNKQFF. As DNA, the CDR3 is TGTGCCAGCAGCTTGACCGGCCCCTCCAACAAGCAGTTCTTC.

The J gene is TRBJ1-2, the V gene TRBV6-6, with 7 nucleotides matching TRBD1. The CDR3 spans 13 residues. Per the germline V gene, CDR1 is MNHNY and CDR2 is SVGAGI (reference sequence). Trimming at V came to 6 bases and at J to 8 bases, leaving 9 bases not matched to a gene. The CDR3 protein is CASSLDRVEGYTF. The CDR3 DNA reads TGTGCCAGCAGCCTCGACAGGGTGGAAGGCTACACCTTC.

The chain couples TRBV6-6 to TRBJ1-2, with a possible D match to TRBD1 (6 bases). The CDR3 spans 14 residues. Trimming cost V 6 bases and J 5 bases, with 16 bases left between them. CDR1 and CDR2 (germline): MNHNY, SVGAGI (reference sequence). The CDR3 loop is CASSSRGAGYGYTF. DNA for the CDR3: TGTGCCAGCAGCAGCCGGGGGGCAGGGTATGGCTACACCTTC.

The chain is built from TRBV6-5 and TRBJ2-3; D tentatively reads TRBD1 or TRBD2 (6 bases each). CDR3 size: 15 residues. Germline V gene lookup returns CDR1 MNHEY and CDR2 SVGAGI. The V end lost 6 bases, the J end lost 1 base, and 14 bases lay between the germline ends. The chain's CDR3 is CASRTPGGRTDTQYF. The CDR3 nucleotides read TGTGCCAGCAGGACCCCCGGGGGCCGCACAGATACGCAGTATTTT.

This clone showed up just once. This chain's CDR3 is CASSFTGQETQYF. Written as DNA, the CDR3 is TGTGCCAGCAGCTTCACAGGGCAAGAGACCCAGTACTTC. The chain uses TRBV11-2 and TRBJ2-5; D is perhaps TRBD1 (6 bases). The CDR3 consists of 13 residues. Trimming shortened V by 3 bases and J by 2 bases, and 7 bases separated the two germline ends. Germline V lookup: CDR1 SGHAT, CDR2 FQNNGV. Full variable domain (outside the CDR3, taken from reference TRBV11-2 and TRBJ2-5): EAGVAQSPRYKIIEKRQSVAFWCNPISGHATLYWYQQILGQGPKLLIQFQNNGVVDDSQLPKDRFSAERLKGVDSTLKIQPAKLEDSAVYLCASSFTGQETQYFGPGTRLLVL.

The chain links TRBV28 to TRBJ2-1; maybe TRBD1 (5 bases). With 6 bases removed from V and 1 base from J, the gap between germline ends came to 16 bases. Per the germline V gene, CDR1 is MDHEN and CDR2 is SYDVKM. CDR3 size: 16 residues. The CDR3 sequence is CASSDLRAVSYNEQFF. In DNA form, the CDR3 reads TGTGCCAGCAGCGACCTCAGGGCAGTGTCCTACAATGAGCAGTTCTTC.

The chain's CDR3 is CASSPRGTATETQYF. The DNA for the CDR3 is TGTGCCAGCTCACCACGGGGGACAGCTACAGAGACCCAGTACTTC. The chain joins TRBV18 to TRBJ2-5; 7 bases line up with TRBD1. Germline CDR1 and CDR2: KGHSH and LQKENI. J lost 4 bases, V lost 1 base, and 6 bases had no gene match. CDR3 length: 15 amino acids.

The CDR3 spells CSARDIAKLFF. For the CDR3, the DNA is TGCAGTGCCCGAGACATTGCCAAACTGTTTTTT. The chain is built from TRBV20-1 and TRBJ1-4; D uncertain. The CDR3 runs 11 residues. CDR1 DFQATT and CDR2 SNEGSKA come from the germline V gene (reference sequence). Trimming removed 6 bases at V and 11 bases at J, with 13 bases between.

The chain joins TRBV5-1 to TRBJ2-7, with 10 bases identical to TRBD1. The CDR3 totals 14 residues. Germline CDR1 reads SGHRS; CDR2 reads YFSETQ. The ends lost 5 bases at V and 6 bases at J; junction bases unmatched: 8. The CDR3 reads CASRSPGQGSEQYF. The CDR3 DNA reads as TGCGCCAGCAGATCGCCGGGACAGGGGAGCGAGCAGTACTTC.

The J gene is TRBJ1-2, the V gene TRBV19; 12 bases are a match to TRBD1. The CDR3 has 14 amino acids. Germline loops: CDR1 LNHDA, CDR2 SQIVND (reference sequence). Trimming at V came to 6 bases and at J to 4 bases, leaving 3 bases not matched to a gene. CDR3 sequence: CASSRDRGLYGYTF. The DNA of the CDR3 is TGTGCCAGTAGCCGGGACAGGGGGCTCTATGGCTACACCTTC. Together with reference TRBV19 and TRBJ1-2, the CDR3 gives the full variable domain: DGGITQSPKYLFRKEGQNVTLSCEQNLNHDAMYWYRQDPGQGLRLIYYSQIVNDFQKGDIAEGYSVSREKKESFPLTVTSAQKNPTAFYLCASSRDRGLYGYTFGSGTRLTVV.

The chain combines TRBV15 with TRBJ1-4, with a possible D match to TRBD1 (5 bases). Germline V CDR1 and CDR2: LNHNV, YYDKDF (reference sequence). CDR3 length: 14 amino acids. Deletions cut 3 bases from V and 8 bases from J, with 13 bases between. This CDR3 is CATSSYGRGEKLFF. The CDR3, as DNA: TGTGCCACCAGCAGCTACGGACGGGGGGAAAAACTGTTTTTT. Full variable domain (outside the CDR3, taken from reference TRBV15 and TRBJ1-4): DAMVIQNPRYQVTQFGKPVTLSCSQTLNHNVMYWYQQKSSQAPKLLFHYYDKDFNNEADTPDNFQSRRPNTSFCFLDIRSPGLGDTAMYLCATSSYGRGEKLFFGSGTQLSVL.

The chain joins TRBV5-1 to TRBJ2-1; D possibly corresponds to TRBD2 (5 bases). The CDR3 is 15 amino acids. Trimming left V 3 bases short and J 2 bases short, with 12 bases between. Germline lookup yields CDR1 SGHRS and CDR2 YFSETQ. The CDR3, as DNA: TGCGCCAGCAGCTCGACCGGGAACCCCTACAATGAGCAGTTCTTC. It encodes CASSSTGNPYNEQFF.

The CDR3, as DNA: TGTGCCAGCAGCCCCCGGGGGGGGCTCTACAATGAGCAGTTCTTC. The encoded protein is CASSPRGGLYNEQFF. The V call is TRBV7-2, the J call TRBJ2-1; 8 nucleotides match TRBD2. CDR3 length: 15 residues. After removal of 5 bases from V and 3 bases from J, the junction contained 6 bases not matched to a gene. The germline V gene has CDR1 SGHTA and CDR2 FQGNSA.